This T cell receptor (beta chain) originates from a study of blood T cell repertoires in COVID-19. Across the whole study: Whether acute or convalescent, the COVID-19 samples came from the United States, Italy and Spain.

This table comes from immunoSEQ multiplex PCR, and its TCRdb copy is limited to in-frame clones, with some not included. The sample includes under 300,000 clones, 86% seen only once; the top ten take around 12%. V was clipped by 0 bases and J by 7 bases, with 13 bases between them. Germline assignment: CDR1 MGHRA and CDR2 YSYEKL. The CDR3 covers 15 residues. The sequenced sample consisted of peripheral blood. The TCR originated in a woman between 70 and 85 years old with COVID-19, enrolled during active disease. This sequence joins TRBV4-1 and TRBJ1-5, with D uncertain. The CDR3 spells CASSQDPRMSQPQHF. The CDR3 DNA sequence: TGCGCCAGCAGCCAAGATCCTCGAATGAGCCAGCCCCAGCATTTT.